A single sample is the source of the 19 T cell receptor beta chains below, sequenced in a study of CD8 T cells in ankylosing spondylitis. TCRdb reanalysed the 5' RACE reads using MiXCR and keeps one entry per CDR3 protein. This sample has 250,000 to 350,000 distinct CDR3 sequences, with 15% to 25% found just once. Specimen: blood, either unsorted or a sorted T cell fraction (not recorded which). These receptors were obtained from a male donor with ankylosing spondylitis or in good health (not recorded which).

V and J are TRBV5-1 and TRBJ1-4; D remains unclear. Looked up from germline, CDR1 is SGHRS and CDR2 is YFSETQ. V was pared by 1 base and J by 7 bases, with 11 bases between. The CDR3 loop spans 14 amino acids. The CDR3 DNA reads TGCGCCAGCAGCTTGCCCGCGACCGGTGAAAAACTGTTTTTT. Translated, it gives CASSLPATGEKLFF.

This chain uses TRBV20-1 with TRBJ2-2, with unresolved D. V was clipped by 6 bases and J by 3 bases, with 17 bases between them. The V gene's germline CDR1 is DFQATT and CDR2 SNEGSKA (reference sequence). This CDR3 has 15 residues. CDR3: CSAIRAGPHTGELFF. CDR3 bases: TGCAGTGCCATACGGGCCGGGCCCCACACCGGGGAGCTGTTTTTT.

The chain uses TRBV12-3 or TRBV12-4 and TRBJ2-7; 11 bases map to TRBD1. V was pared by 5 bases and J by 3 bases, with 3 bases of the junction left unmatched. The CDR3 consists of 14 residues. The CDR3 nucleotides are TGTGCCAGCAGTGTGGGACAGGGGGACTACGAGCAGTACGTC. Residues: CASSVGQGDYEQYV.

This clonotype was seen only a few times. The rearrangement joins TRBV5-1 to TRBJ1-3; no clear D gene. Germline CDR1 SGHRS, CDR2 YFSETQ. The CDR3 is 14 residues long. Deletions cut 0 bases from V and 0 bases from J, with 4 bases between. The CDR3 is CASSLANSGNTIYF. The CDR3 DNA reads TGCGCCAGCAGCTTGGCCAACTCTGGAAACACCATATATTTT. The whole variable domain, remainder taken from reference TRBV5-1 and TRBJ1-3, is KAGVTQTPRYLIKTRGQQVTLSCSPISGHRSVSWYQQTPGQGLQFLFEYFSETQRNKGNFPGRFSGRQFSNSRSEMNVSTLELGDSALYLCASSLANSGNTIYFGEGSWLTVV.

This clonotype was observed a handful of times. The chain has TRBV3-1 and TRBJ1-1; D not certain. There are 15 residues in the CDR3. Trimming removed 0 bases from V and 1 base from J, with 9 bases in between. Germline V gives CDR1 LGHDT, CDR2 YNNKEL (reference sequence). The CDR3 DNA is TGTGCCAGCAGCCAAGAAGGGCCCAGGAACACTGAAGCTTTCTTT. Protein product: CASSQEGPRNTEAFF.

This clonotype was found a few times. The chain is built from TRBV6-1 and TRBJ2-1, with D possibly called TRBD1 or TRBD2 (6 bases each). CDR3 length equals 13 residues. The germline V and J ends were trimmed by 7 bases and 8 bases, with 15 bases remaining between them. Germline V gene sequence: CDR1 MNHNS, CDR2 SASEGT. As DNA, the CDR3 is TGTGCCAGCACAAGAACGGGGGCCCATGAGCAGTTCTTC. Amino acids: CASTRTGAHEQFF.

This clonotype was detected only once. The V and J genes are TRBV20-1 and TRBJ2-7; D is ambiguous. This CDR3 has 12 amino acids. Germline V gene lookup returns CDR1 DFQATT and CDR2 SNEGSKA (reference sequence). V gave up 5 bases and J gave up 0 bases, with 8 bases separating them. Here the CDR3 reads CSAPELSYEQYV. In DNA form, the CDR3 reads TGCAGTGCTCCTGAACTCTCCTACGAGCAGTACGTC.

The chain is built from TRBV3-1 and TRBJ2-5; a possible D gene is TRBD1 (5 bases). This CDR3 has 14 amino acids. From germline, CDR1 is LGHDT and CDR2 YNNKEL (reference sequence). V was trimmed by 1 base and J by 4 bases, leaving 10 bases between them. The CDR3 here is CASSQVRTSETQYF. Here the CDR3 DNA reads TGTGCCAGCAGCCAAGTCCGGACATCAGAGACCCAGTACTTC.

The sample holds a few counts of this clonotype. This chain's CDR3 is CASSFLFGTGGINQPQHF. The CDR3, as DNA: TGTGCCAGCAGTTTCCTCTTCGGGACAGGGGGCATCAATCAGCCCCAGCATTTT. The chain recombines TRBV28 with TRBJ1-5; 12 nucleotides agree with TRBD1. The ends lost 3 bases at V and 3 bases at J; junction bases unmatched: 9. The CDR3 is 18 amino acids. Germline V gene data show CDR1 as MDHEN and CDR2 as SYDVKM.

DNA for the CDR3: TGTGCCAGCAGTCGTGAACATAATGAAAAACTGTTTTTT. It is translated as CASSREHNEKLFF. The chain has TRBV6-1 and TRBJ1-4; no clear D. Germline V gene lookup returns CDR1 MNHNS and CDR2 SASEGT. This CDR3 region has 13 residues. V lost 5 bases, J lost 4 bases, and 8 bases lay in between.

The CDR3 nucleotides read TGTGCCAGCAGTGAAAGCGGGACAGGGCTCTACAATGAGCAGTTCTTC. It translates to CASSESGTGLYNEQFF. The chain links TRBV2 to TRBJ2-1; TRBD1 matches at 9 bases. The germline V gene has CDR1 SNHLY and CDR2 FYNNEI. With 2 bases clipped from V and 3 bases from J, the junction kept 5 bases outside the gene matches. The CDR3 covers 16 residues.

With respect to this clonotype: One junction end disagrees with the germline gene, perhaps due to a read error. The rearrangement uses TRBV12-3 or TRBV12-4 and TRBJ1-1, with 8 bases matching TRBD1. This CDR3 is built from 13 residues. The DNA of the CDR3 is TGTGCCAGCAGCTTAGGACAGGGCCGTGAAGCTTTCTTT. Protein product: CASSLGQGREAFF.

V and J are TRBV5-1 and TRBJ2-2, with D uncertain. CDR1 is SGHRS, CDR2 YFSETQ, per germline. The V gene lost 3 bases and the J gene lost 6 bases, with 15 bases spanning the gap. CDR3 size: 15 residues. CDR3 DNA: TGCGCCAGCAGCTCCCGCCAGGCTATACCCGGGGAGCTGTTTTTT. It yields the protein CASSSRQAIPGELFF.

This chain joins TRBV27 and TRBJ2-3; maybe TRBD1 (6 bases). The CDR3 is made up of 14 amino acids. Trimming took off 4 bases at V and 5 bases at J, with 13 bases between the two ends. Germline V gene sequence: CDR1 MNHEY, CDR2 SMNVEV (reference sequence). The CDR3 DNA is TGTGCCAGCAGTTCGATCCGGGACAAAGATACGCAGTATTTT. It specifies CASSSIRDKDTQYF.

This clonotype was seen ten or more times. This chain joins TRBV5-1 and TRBJ2-5; D is perhaps TRBD1 (6 bases). CDR3 size: 14 residues. Germline CDR1 SGHRS, CDR2 YFSETQ. With 0 bases removed from V and 3 bases from J, the gap between germline ends came to 9 bases. The CDR3: CASSLGYREETQYF. The DNA for the CDR3 is TGCGCCAGCAGCTTGGGGTACAGGGAAGAGACCCAGTACTTC.

The table lists this clonotype with a few counts. The gene calls are TRBV5-6 and TRBJ1-5; TRBD1 might be the D (5 bases). Germline loops: CDR1 SGHDT, CDR2 YYEEEE. This CDR3 is 17 amino acids long. Trimming left V 5 bases short and J 1 base short, with 19 bases between. The CDR3 here is CASSLYVGGSSNQPQHF. The DNA of the CDR3 is TGTGCCAGCAGTCTTTACGTGGGGGGGTCGAGCAATCAGCCCCAGCATTTT.

The J gene is TRBJ2-7, the V gene TRBV15, with 8 bases lining up with TRBD2. The trim removed 5 bases at V and 5 bases at J, leaving 5 bases unmatched. CDR1 is LNHNV, CDR2 YYDKDF, per germline (reference sequence). The CDR3 runs 13 residues. The CDR3 DNA is TGTGCCACCAGCCAGGGGACTAGGGACGAGCAGTACGTC. The encoded protein is CATSQGTRDEQYV.

This clonotype was recorded many times. This chain uses TRBV4-1 with TRBJ2-1; 7 nucleotides agree with TRBD1. The CDR3 consists of 16 residues. With V trimmed by 0 bases and J by 2 bases, 4 bases remained unmatched. The V gene's germline CDR1 is MGHRA and CDR2 YSYEKL. The CDR3 loop reads CASSQEGQTPYNEQFF. DNA for the CDR3: TGCGCCAGCAGCCAAGAGGGACAGACCCCCTACAATGAGCAGTTCTTC.

This clonotype was detected many times. V usage is TRBV6-5 and J usage is TRBJ1-1; D unclear. The CDR3 has 14 residues. The germline V and J ends were trimmed by 0 bases and 4 bases, with 9 bases remaining between them. Germline-derived CDR1 and CDR2 are MNHEY and SVGAGI. The CDR3 here is CASSYSLGSTEAFF. The DNA of the CDR3 is TGTGCCAGCAGTTACTCGTTAGGCAGCACTGAAGCTTTCTTT.